Each of the 17 T cell receptor beta chains below was sequenced from the same sample in a study of cytomegalovirus exposure and HLA in healthy donors. Profiling relied on immunoSEQ multiplex PCR, and the TCRdb table lists in-frame clones only, not all of them. The sample contains approximately 65,000 clones, 91% of which appear only once. Sequences were obtained from PBMCs. These receptors were taken from a man aged 18 to 30 in good health and CMV-seronegative.

CDR3 amino acids: CAWSVGRVRTGELFF. Written as DNA, the CDR3 is TGTGCCTGGAGTGTAGGCAGGGTTAGGACCGGGGAGCTGTTTTTT. The rearrangement links TRBV30 to TRBJ2-2, with D tentatively TRBD1 (5 bases). Per the germline V gene, CDR1 is GTSNPN and CDR2 is SVGIG (reference sequence). This CDR3 is built from 15 residues. The V end lost 0 bases, the J end lost 5 bases, and 13 bases lay between the germline ends. The complete variable domain, with remaining parts taken from reference TRBV30 and TRBJ2-2, reads SQTIHQWPATLVQPVGSPLSLECTVEGTSNPNLYWYRQAAGRGLQLLFYSVGIGQISSEVPQNLSASRPQDRQFILSSKKLLLSDSGFYLCAWSVGRVRTGELFFGEGSRLTVL.

This rearrangement joins TRBV18 to TRBJ1-1, with a possible D match to TRBD1 (5 bases). Germline V lookup: CDR1 KGHSH, CDR2 LQKENI. The V and J ends lost 5 bases and 8 bases respectively, with 12 bases between them. This CDR3 spans 12 amino acids. The CDR3 region is CASSTGQGEAFF. Written as DNA, the CDR3 is TGTGCCAGCTCAACAGGTCAGGGCGAAGCTTTCTTT.

This clone was counted many times. The chain uses TRBV28 and TRBJ1-1; D unresolved. Trimming removed 7 bases at V and 7 bases at J, with 13 bases between. CDR1 MDHEN and CDR2 SYDVKM come from the germline V gene. The CDR3 loop spans 12 amino acids. The CDR3 protein is CASTGWALEAFF. Here the CDR3 DNA reads TGTGCCAGCACAGGATGGGCTCTTGAAGCTTTCTTT.

The chain is built from TRBV20-1 and TRBJ2-7, with no clear D. Germline V CDR1 and CDR2: DFQATT, SNEGSKA (reference sequence). CDR3 length: 11 residues. Between the trimmed V and J ends, which lost 6 bases and 3 bases, there was a span of 9 bases. CDR3 amino acids: CSASSVYEQYF. CDR3 DNA: TGCAGTGCCTCGAGCGTCTACGAGCAGTACTTC.

This clone was found a few times. The rearrangement joins TRBV6-6 to TRBJ2-1; weak D call: TRBD2 (6 bases). The germline V gene encodes CDR1 MNHNY and CDR2 SVGAGI (reference sequence). V gave up 8 bases and J gave up 0 bases, with 11 bases separating them. The CDR3 is 14 amino acids. CDR3: CASEVGGSYNEQFF. CDR3 bases: TGTGCCAGCGAAGTCGGGGGCTCCTACAATGAGCAGTTCTTC.

This clone is a singleton in its sample. The chain employs TRBV29-1 and TRBJ2-3; 9 bases agree with TRBD2. With V trimmed by 5 bases and J by 2 bases, 8 bases remained unmatched. The CDR3 spans 15 residues. The germline gives CDR1 SQVTM, CDR2 ANQGSEA. The CDR3 region has the DNA TGCAGCGTTTATAGCGGGAGTAGGTACACAGATACGCAGTATTTT. This translates into CSVYSGSRYTDTQYF.

The chain has TRBV28 and TRBJ2-7; weak D call: TRBD1 (5 bases). Trimming took off 8 bases at V and 1 base at J, with 18 bases between the two ends. Per germline, CDR1 MDHEN and CDR2 SYDVKM. This CDR3 has 15 residues. The CDR3 nucleotides are TGTGCCAGCCTAGGCCGGGCAGGGAATTCCTACGAGCAGTACTTC. This encodes CASLGRAGNSYEQYF.

The rearrangement links TRBV27 to TRBJ2-1; 7 bases match TRBD2. Germline values: CDR1 MNHEY, CDR2 SMNVEV (reference sequence). V was clipped by 3 bases and J by 8 bases; unmatched bases: 4. The CDR3 consists of 13 residues. CDR3: CASSFREVDEQFF. CDR3 bases: TGTGCCAGCAGTTTCCGGGAGGTCGATGAGCAGTTCTTC.

This clone was recorded only once. V usage is TRBV30 and J usage is TRBJ2-7; D not certain. The germline V gene has CDR1 GTSNPN and CDR2 SVGIG (reference sequence). Trimming removed 0 bases from V and 9 bases from J, with 15 bases in between. CDR3 size: 13 residues. In DNA form, the CDR3 reads TGTGCCTGGAGTGTACAGCCTCTCAGTAGGCAGTACTTC. Its translation is CAWSVQPLSRQYF.

The V and J genes are TRBV15 and TRBJ2-2; D possibly corresponds to TRBD2 (6 bases). This CDR3 contains 16 residues. Germline lookup yields CDR1 LNHNV and CDR2 YYDKDF (reference sequence). Trimming stripped 5 bases from V and 1 base from J, with 14 bases between. CDR3 residues: CATSARLDLNTGELFF. DNA of the CDR3: TGTGCCACCAGCGCCCGACTAGATTTGAACACCGGGGAGCTGTTTTTT.

The count of this clone is one. V usage is TRBV30 and J usage is TRBJ2-3; tentative D call: TRBD1 (5 bases). Germline CDR1 is GTSNPN and CDR2 is SVGIG (reference sequence). V lost 1 base and J 0 bases, leaving 8 bases between the germline ends. The CDR3 length is 14 residues. The CDR3 coding sequence is TGTGCCTGGAGTGGGACATTGAGCACAGATACGCAGTATTTT. Translation: CAWSGTLSTDTQYF.

The chain uses TRBV28 and TRBJ1-5; no clear D. This CDR3 is built from 15 residues. From germline, CDR1 is MDHEN and CDR2 SYDVKM. The V and J ends lost 6 bases and 0 bases respectively, with 12 bases between them. Here the CDR3 DNA reads TGTGCCAGCAGGTCGGGAGTCTATAGCAATCAGCCCCAGCATTTT. It translates to CASRSGVYSNQPQHF.

The rearrangement links TRBV28 to TRBJ2-6, with 8 bases that match TRBD2. This CDR3 has 18 amino acids. The V gene end was trimmed by 7 bases and the J gene end by 2 bases; junction bases not matched to a gene: 13. Germline V gene sequence: CDR1 MDHEN, CDR2 SYDVKM. CDR3 sequence: CASNPGRGGSTGANVLTF. In DNA form, the CDR3 reads TGTGCCAGCAACCCTGGCCGGGGGGGGAGCACTGGGGCCAACGTCCTGACTTTC.

The gene calls are TRBV19 and TRBJ1-2, with 9 nucleotides matching TRBD1. CDR1 LNHDA and CDR2 SQIVND come from the germline V gene (reference sequence). The CDR3 has 13 amino acids. V gave up 6 bases and J gave up 12 bases; unmatched junction bases: 11. CDR3: CASRSGGTGWDTF. Here the CDR3 DNA reads TGTGCCAGTAGGAGCGGCGGGACAGGGTGGGACACCTTC.

The CDR3 bases are TGTGCCAGCAGCCGCGGCAGAGATCAGCCCCAGCATTTT. Encoded protein: CASSRGRDQPQHF. The chain has TRBV7-2 and TRBJ1-5; unclear D gene. The CDR3 spans 13 residues. Looked up from germline, CDR1 is SGHTA and CDR2 is FQGNSA. Deletions cut 5 bases from V and 5 bases from J, with 10 bases between. The whole variable domain, remainder taken from reference TRBV7-2 and TRBJ1-5, is GAGVSQSPSNKVTEKGKDVELRCDPISGHTALYWYRQSLGQGLEFLIYFQGNSAPDKSGLPSDRFSAERTGGSVSTLTIQRTQQEDSAVYLCASSRGRDQPQHFGDGTRLSIL.

The CDR3 nucleotides read TGTGCCAGTAGTACCTCCTGGGGGACAAATAATGAAAAACTGTTTTTT. This translates into CASSTSWGTNNEKLFF. The V gene is TRBV19, the J gene TRBJ1-4, with D possibly TRBD1 on 6 matching bases. The CDR3 spans 16 residues. Germline CDR1 reads LNHDA; CDR2 reads SQIVND (reference sequence). Trimming left V 4 bases short and J 4 bases short, with 16 bases between.

The chain uses TRBV15 and TRBJ2-3, with 11 bases lining up with TRBD2. The CDR3 loop spans 18 amino acids. In germline, CDR1 is LNHNV, CDR2 YYDKDF (reference sequence). The V segment lost 0 bases and the J segment 3 bases; nucleotides outside the gene matches: 8. The CDR3 bases are TGTGCCACCAGCAGAGACAGATTAGCGGGAGGGCCAACAGATACGCAGTATTTT. It codes for CATSRDRLAGGPTDTQYF.